This TCR beta chain was profiled in a study of technical replicates of blood from a handful of donors. The CDR3 spans 14 residues. Trimming at V came to 2 bases and at J to 7 bases, leaving 4 bases not matched to a gene. The V gene's germline CDR1 is SGHTA and CDR2 FQGNSA. Data came from immunoSEQ multiplex PCR; TCRdb stores just in-frame clones and leaves some out. This table has more than 50,000 clones, around 87% appearing once. This receptor was obtained from a human donor in good health. Some clones in this sample may be carry-over from other donors' samples. The sequenced sample consisted of PBMCs. This chain uses TRBV7-2 with TRBJ2-1; 8 nucleotides line up with TRBD2. CDR3 DNA sequence: TGTGCCAGCAGCTTACGGACTAGCATTAATGAGCAGTTCTTC. Translation gives CASSLRTSINEQFF.